This T cell receptor beta chain was captured in a study of blood T cell repertoires in COVID-19. Study background: Collection of acute and convalescent COVID-19 samples took place in the United States, Italy and Spain. T cells, B-cell-depleted T cells, or PBMCs supplied cDNA or gDNA.

V lost 2 bases and J lost 3; bases outside the gene matches: 3. This CDR3 spans 15 amino acids. Germline CDR1 is SGHVS and CDR2 is FQNEAQ. Libraries were prepared by immunoSEQ multiplex PCR; TCRdb keeps only in-frame clonotypes and omits some of them. The table lists approximately 300,000 clones, over 75% of them singletons. The receptor comes from a woman aged 25 to 39 with COVID-19, enrolled during active disease. The sample was peripheral blood. The chain joins TRBV7-8 to TRBJ2-1; TRBD2 aligns across 8 bases. The chain's CDR3 is CASSLRLAGYNEQFF. The CDR3 DNA reads as TGTGCCAGCAGCTTACGGCTAGCGGGCTACAATGAGCAGTTCTTC.